This T cell receptor beta chain comes out of a study of T cells in Graves' hyperthyroidism and ophthalmopathy. Study-level information: Specimen type is peripheral blood, collected at initial diagnosis prior to any treatment.

The CDR3 sequence is 16 residues long. Per the germline V gene, CDR1 is SEHNR and CDR2 is FQNEAQ (reference sequence). Trimming removed 3 bases from V and 8 bases from J; junction bases left unmatched: 6. Amplified regions were TCR beta CDR3 sequences from RNA transcripts. Researchers ran a first-round RT-PCR on the TCR CDR3 using the HTBI primer set. TCRdb analysed the multiplex PCR reads with MiXCR anew, one entry per CDR3 protein. The repertoire holds 350,000 to 500,000 distinct CDR3 sequences, with roughly 13% as singletons. Graves' hyperthyroidism was deemed stable given no ophthalmopathy progression within 18 months. Each patient was aged 18 to 65 and had newly diagnosed hyperthyroidism of under 2 months' duration. Diagnostic assessment was based on clinical symptoms, serum thyroxine and TRAb, thyroid ultrasound and orbital computed tomography.

This clonotype was sampled from a woman aged 18-29 years with Graves' hyperthyroidism. This chain connects TRBV7-9 to TRBJ2-1; 14 bases are a match to TRBD2. What was sequenced was blood. The CDR3 bases are TGTGCCAGCAGCTTCGGGACTAGCGGGAGTTCTGATGAGCAGTTCTTC. Protein product: CASSFGTSGSSDEQFF.